These 8 T cell receptor beta chains share one sample of origin, sequenced in a study of blood T cell repertoires in COVID-19. Profiled with immunoSEQ multiplex PCR; TCRdb holds only in-frame clones, not every one. Of more than 95,000 clones listed, roughly 82% are singletons. The specimen was peripheral blood. All receptors come from a man between 60 and 75 years old with acute or convalescent COVID-19.

The rearrangement joins TRBV4-1 to TRBJ2-3; maybe TRBD2 (7 bases). Germline assignment: CDR1 MGHRA and CDR2 YSYEKL. Trimming cost V 0 bases and J 5 bases, with 12 bases left between them. The CDR3 has 15 amino acids. The CDR3 DNA reads as TGCGCCAGCAGCCAAGAGGGGGGGCGAGGAGATACGCAGTATTTT. It is translated as CASSQEGGRGDTQYF.

This clone has a handful of counts. The V call is TRBV7-9, the J call TRBJ2-7; D is uncertain. This CDR3 region has 14 residues. The V end lost 2 bases, the J end lost 0 bases, and 8 bases lay between the germline ends. In germline, CDR1 is SEHNR, CDR2 FQNEAQ (reference sequence). As DNA, the CDR3 is TGTGCCAGCAGCTTACGTGCGGACTCCTACGAGCAGTACTTC. Translating it yields CASSLRADSYEQYF.

This clone was counted a single time. The chain combines TRBV24-1 with TRBJ2-5, with 14 bases lining up with TRBD2. Germline CDR1 is KGHDR and CDR2 is SFDVKD. This CDR3 contains 16 residues. V lost 5 bases, J lost 5 bases, and 6 bases stayed unmatched. CDR3 sequence: CATSVGTSGSYETQYF. In nucleotides, the CDR3 is TGTGCCACCAGTGTAGGGACTAGCGGGAGTTATGAGACCCAGTACTTC.

This clone was picked up a small number of times. This chain connects TRBV7-6 to TRBJ2-7; a possible D gene is TRBD1 (5 bases). Germline loops: CDR1 SGHVS, CDR2 FNYEAQ. CDR3 size: 15 residues. The V end lost 1 base, the J end lost 2 bases, and 12 bases lay between the germline ends. The CDR3 nucleotides read TGTGCCAGCAGCTTAGAGGTAGGCAGGGCCTACGAGCAGTACTTC. Protein product: CASSLEVGRAYEQYF.

Concerning this clone itself: Within the sample, other DNA sequences also encode this same CDR3. This chain links TRBV9 with TRBJ2-1; 9 positions match TRBD2. Germline CDR1 SGDLS, CDR2 YYNGEE. V was pared by 2 bases and J by 1 base, with 1 base of the junction left unmatched. This CDR3 has 15 residues. The CDR3 region is CASSVTSGSYNEQFF. The CDR3, as DNA: TGTGCCAGCAGCGTTACTAGCGGGTCCTACAATGAGCAGTTCTTC.

The CDR3 sequence: CASSYLAGGYNEQFF. The CDR3 DNA reads TGTGCCAGCAGCTATCTAGCGGGAGGTTACAATGAGCAGTTCTTC. This chain links TRBV11-1 with TRBJ2-1, with 11 bases fitting TRBD2. The germline gives CDR1 SGHAT, CDR2 FQDESV (reference sequence). This CDR3 spans 15 amino acids. Unmatched junction bases numbered 3, after V lost 4 bases and J lost 4 bases.

Here the CDR3 DNA reads TGTGCCAGCAGTGAGGGAGTTCTAAATCAGCCCCAGCATTTT. Amino acid sequence: CASSEGVLNQPQHF. This rearrangement joins TRBV6-1 to TRBJ1-5, with D uncertain. The CDR3 runs 14 residues. CDR1 is MNHNS and CDR2 is SASEGT in the germline V gene. V lost 3 bases and J lost 4, with 10 bases in between.

The chain is built from TRBV7-6 and TRBJ2-3; possibly TRBD1 for D (5 bases). Germline values: CDR1 SGHVS, CDR2 FNYEAQ. The ends were cut back, 5 bases at V and 0 bases at J, with 12 bases in the middle. CDR3 length: 15 residues. CDR3 nucleotides: TGTGCCAGCAGCCACAGGCGAGCTAGCACAGATACGCAGTATTTT. Translated, it gives CASSHRRASTDTQYF.